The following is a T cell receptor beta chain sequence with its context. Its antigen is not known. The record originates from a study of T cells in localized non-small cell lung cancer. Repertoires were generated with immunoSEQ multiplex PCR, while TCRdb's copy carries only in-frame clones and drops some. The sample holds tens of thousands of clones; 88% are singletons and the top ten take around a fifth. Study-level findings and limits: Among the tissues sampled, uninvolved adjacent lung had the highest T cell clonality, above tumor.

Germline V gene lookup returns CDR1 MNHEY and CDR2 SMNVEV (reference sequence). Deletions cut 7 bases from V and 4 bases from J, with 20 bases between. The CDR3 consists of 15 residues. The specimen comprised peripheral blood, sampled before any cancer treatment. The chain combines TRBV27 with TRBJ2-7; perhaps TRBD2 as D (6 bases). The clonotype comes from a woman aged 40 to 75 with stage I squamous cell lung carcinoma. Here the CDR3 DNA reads TGTGCCAGCACCGGTGGGGGAGGATCTGGGTACGAGCAGTACTTC. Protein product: CASTGGGGSGYEQYF.